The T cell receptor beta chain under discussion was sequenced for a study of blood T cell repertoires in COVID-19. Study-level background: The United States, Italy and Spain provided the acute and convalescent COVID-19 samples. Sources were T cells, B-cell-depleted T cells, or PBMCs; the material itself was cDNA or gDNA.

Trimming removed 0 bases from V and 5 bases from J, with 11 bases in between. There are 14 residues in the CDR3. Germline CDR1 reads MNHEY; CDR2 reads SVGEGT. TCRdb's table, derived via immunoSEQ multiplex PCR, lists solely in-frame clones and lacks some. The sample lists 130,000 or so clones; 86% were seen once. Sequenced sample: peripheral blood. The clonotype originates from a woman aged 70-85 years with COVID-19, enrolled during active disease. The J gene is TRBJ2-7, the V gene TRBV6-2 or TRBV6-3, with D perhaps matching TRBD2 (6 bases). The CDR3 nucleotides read TGTGCCAGCAGTTACTCGATAGGGACTCACGAGCAGTACTTC. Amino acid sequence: CASSYSIGTHEQYF.